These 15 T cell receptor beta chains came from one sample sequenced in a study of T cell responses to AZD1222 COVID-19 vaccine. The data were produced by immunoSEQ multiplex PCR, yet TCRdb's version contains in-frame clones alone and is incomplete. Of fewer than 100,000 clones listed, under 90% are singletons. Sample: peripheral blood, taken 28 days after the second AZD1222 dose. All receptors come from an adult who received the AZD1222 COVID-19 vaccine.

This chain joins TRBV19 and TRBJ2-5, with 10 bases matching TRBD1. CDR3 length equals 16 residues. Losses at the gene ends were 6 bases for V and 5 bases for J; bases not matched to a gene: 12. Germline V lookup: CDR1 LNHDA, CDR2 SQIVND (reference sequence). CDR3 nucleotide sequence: TGTGCCAGTAGCCCCGGGGGACAGGGGAAGCGGGAGACCCAGTACTTC. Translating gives CASSPGGQGKRETQYF. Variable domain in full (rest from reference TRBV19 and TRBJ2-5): DGGITQSPKYLFRKEGQNVTLSCEQNLNHDAMYWYRQDPGQGLRLIYYSQIVNDFQKGDIAEGYSVSREKKESFPLTVTSAQKNPTAFYLCASSPGGQGKRETQYFGPGTRLLVL.

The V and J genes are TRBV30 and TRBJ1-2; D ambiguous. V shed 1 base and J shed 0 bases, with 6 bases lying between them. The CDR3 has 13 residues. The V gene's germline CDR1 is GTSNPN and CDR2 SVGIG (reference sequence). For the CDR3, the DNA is TGTGCCTGGAGTGCCCAGTCTAACTATGGCTACACCTTC. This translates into CAWSAQSNYGYTF.

The CDR3 coding sequence is TGTGCCAGCTCCACGACCGTTGGAGGATCCATGAACACTGAAGCTTTCTTT. Protein: CASSTTVGGSMNTEAFF. The V call is TRBV18, the J call TRBJ1-1; no clear D gene. V was clipped by 6 bases and J by 0 bases, with 20 bases between them. The CDR3 extends over 17 amino acids. Per the germline V gene, CDR1 is KGHSH and CDR2 is LQKENI.

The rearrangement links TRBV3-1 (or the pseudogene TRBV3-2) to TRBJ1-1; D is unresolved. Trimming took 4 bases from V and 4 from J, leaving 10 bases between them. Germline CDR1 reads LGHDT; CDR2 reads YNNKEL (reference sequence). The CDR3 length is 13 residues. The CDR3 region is CASSPLSVTEAFF. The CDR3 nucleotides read TGTGCCAGCAGCCCTCTCTCGGTCACTGAAGCTTTCTTT.

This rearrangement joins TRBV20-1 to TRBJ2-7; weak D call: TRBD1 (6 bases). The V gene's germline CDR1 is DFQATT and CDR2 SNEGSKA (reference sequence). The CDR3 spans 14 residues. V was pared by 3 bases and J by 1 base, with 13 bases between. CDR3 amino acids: CSASDRTSSYEQYF. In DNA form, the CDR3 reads TGCAGTGCTAGTGACAGGACTTCATCCTACGAGCAGTACTTC.

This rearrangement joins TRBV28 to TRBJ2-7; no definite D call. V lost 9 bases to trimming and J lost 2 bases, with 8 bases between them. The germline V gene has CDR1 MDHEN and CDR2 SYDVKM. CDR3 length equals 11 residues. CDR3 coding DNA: TGTGCCAGAGGTAGCCCCTACGAGCAGTACTTC. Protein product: CARGSPYEQYF.

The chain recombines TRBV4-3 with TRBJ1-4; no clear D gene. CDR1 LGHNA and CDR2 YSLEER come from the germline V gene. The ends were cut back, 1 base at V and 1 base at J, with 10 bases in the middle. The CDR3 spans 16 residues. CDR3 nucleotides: TGCGCCAGCAGCCAAGTTTTTGGCAGAACTAATGAAAAACTGTTTTTT. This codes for CASSQVFGRTNEKLFF.

The CDR3 DNA follows: TGTGCCAGCATTCCCCGAGGGTCCGGTGGCTACACCTTC. Its protein is CASIPRGSGGYTF. This chain links TRBV5-5 with TRBJ1-2, with D unclear. Germline-derived CDR1 and CDR2 are SGHKS and YYEKEE (reference sequence). This CDR3 is built from 13 residues. Trimming took 6 bases from V and 7 from J, leaving 16 bases between them.

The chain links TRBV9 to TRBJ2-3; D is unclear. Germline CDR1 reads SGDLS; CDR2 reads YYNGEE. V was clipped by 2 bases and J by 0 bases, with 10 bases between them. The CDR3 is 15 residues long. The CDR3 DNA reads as TGTGCCAGCAGCGTTGCAGACTCTAGCACAGATACGCAGTATTTT. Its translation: CASSVADSSTDTQYF.

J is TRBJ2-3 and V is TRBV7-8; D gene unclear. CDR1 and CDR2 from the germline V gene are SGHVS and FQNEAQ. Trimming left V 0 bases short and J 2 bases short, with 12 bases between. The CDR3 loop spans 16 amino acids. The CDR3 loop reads CASSLARWLFTDTQYF. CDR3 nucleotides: TGTGCCAGCAGCTTAGCACGCTGGTTATTCACAGATACGCAGTATTTT. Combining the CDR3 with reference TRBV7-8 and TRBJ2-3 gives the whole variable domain GAGVSQSPRYKVAKRGQDVALRCDPISGHVSLFWYQQALGQGPEFLTYFQNEAQLDKSGLPSDRFFAERPEGSVSTLKIQRTQQEDSAVYLCASSLARWLFTDTQYFGPGTRLTVL.

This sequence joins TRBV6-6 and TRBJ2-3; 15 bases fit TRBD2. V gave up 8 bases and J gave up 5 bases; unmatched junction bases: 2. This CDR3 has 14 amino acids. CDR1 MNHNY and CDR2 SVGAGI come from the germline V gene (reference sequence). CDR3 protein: CASRTSGGGDTQYF. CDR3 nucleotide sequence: TGTGCCAGCCGGACTAGCGGGGGGGGAGATACGCAGTATTTT.

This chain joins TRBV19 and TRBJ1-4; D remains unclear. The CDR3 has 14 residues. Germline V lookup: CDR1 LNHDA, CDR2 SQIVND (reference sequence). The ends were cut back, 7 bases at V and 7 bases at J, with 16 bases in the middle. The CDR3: CASTRGGSGEKLFF. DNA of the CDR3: TGTGCCAGTACACGGGGAGGATCCGGTGAAAAACTGTTTTTT.

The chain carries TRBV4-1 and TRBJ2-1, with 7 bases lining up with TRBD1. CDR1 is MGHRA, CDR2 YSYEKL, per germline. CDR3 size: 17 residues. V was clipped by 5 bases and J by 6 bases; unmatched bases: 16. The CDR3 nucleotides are TGCGCCAGCAGCGAATACTCTCCGGGACAGAGCCTCAATGAGCAGTTCTTC. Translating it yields CASSEYSPGQSLNEQFF.

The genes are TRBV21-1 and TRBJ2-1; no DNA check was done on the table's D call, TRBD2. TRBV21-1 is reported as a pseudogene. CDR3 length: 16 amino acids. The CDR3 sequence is CASSPYERRCYNEQFF. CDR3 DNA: TGTGCCAGCAGCCCCTACGAGCGGAGGTGCTACAATGAGCAGTTCTTC.

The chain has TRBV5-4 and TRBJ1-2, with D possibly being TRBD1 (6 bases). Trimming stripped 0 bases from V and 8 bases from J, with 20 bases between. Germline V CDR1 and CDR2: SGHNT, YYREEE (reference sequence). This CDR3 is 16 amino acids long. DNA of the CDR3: TGTGCCAGCAGCTTGGCACTGGCCAGGGGAGTGCGGGGCTACACCTTC. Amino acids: CASSLALARGVRGYTF. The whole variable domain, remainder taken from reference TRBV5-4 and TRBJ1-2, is ETGVTQSPTHLIKTRGQQVTLRCSSQSGHNTVSWYQQALGQGPQFIFQYYREEENGRGNFPPRFSGLQFPNYSSELNVNALELDDSALYLCASSLALARGVRGYTFGSGTRLTVV.